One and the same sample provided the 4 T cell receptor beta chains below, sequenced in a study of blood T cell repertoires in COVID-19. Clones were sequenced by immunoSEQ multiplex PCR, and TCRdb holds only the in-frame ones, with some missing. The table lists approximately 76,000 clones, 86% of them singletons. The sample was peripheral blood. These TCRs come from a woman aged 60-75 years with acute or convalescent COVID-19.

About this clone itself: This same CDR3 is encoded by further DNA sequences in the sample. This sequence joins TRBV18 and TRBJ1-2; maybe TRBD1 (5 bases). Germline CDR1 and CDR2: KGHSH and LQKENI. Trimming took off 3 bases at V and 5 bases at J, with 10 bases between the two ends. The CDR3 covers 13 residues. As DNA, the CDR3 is TGTGCCAGCTCACCCCCGGGGGGGTATGGCTACACCTTC. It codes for CASSPPGGYGYTF.

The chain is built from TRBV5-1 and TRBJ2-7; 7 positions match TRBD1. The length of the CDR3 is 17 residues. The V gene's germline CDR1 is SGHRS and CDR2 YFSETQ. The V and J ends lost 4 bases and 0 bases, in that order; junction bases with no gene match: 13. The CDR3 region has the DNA TGCGCCAGCAGCCAATCCTCGGACAGGCAGAGCTCCTACGAGCAGTACTTC. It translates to CASSQSSDRQSSYEQYF.

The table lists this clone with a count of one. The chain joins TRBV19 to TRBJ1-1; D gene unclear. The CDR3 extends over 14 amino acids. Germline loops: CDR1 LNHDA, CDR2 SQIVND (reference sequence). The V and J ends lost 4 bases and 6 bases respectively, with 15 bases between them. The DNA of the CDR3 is TGTGCCAGTAGTACCCCCTCCGACGGGGCTGAAGCTTTCTTT. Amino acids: CASSTPSDGAEAFF.

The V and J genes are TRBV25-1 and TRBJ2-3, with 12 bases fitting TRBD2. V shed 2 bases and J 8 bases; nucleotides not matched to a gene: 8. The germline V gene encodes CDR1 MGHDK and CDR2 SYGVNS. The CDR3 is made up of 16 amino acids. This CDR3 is CASSELLAGGSVTQYF. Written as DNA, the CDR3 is TGTGCCAGCAGTGAACTCCTAGCGGGGGGGTCGGTTACGCAGTATTTT.